This T cell receptor beta chain was obtained from a study of CD8+CD57+ T cells in acquired aplastic anemia. Study as a whole: Isolated CD4+ and CD8+ cells, once sorted, yielded DNA averaging roughly 3.4 ug.

TCR beta VDJ and CDR3 profiles were obtained from a genomic DNA template. Via MiXCR, TCRdb re-called the reads, giving one row per CDR3 protein. Seen here are 270,000 or so distinct CDR3 sequences, 82% observed once, and the top ten hold approximately 40%. Patients included in sequencing had previously demonstrated CD8+CD57+ cell expansion by flow cytometry. The CDR3 extends over 16 amino acids. V was shortened by 3 bases and J by 5 bases, with 20 bases between the two germline ends. Looked up from germline, CDR1 is SGHDT and CDR2 is YYEEEE. What was sequenced was sorted CD4+, CD8+, or CD8+CD57+ T cells (not recorded which) from PBMCs. V and J are TRBV5-6 and TRBJ1-2, with TRBD1 as a possible D gene (6 bases). This sequence originates from a human donor with aplastic anemia. CDR3 DNA: TGTGCCAGCAGCTCAGAGGGGGGGGGGTTGGAATATGGCTACACCTTC. This encodes CASSSEGGGLEYGYTF. The full variable domain, in which reference TRBV5-6 and TRBJ1-2 provide the parts outside the CDR3, is DAGVTQSPTHLIKTRGQQVTLRCSPKSGHDTVSWYQQALGQGPQFIFQYYEEEERQRGNFPDRFSGHQFPNYSSELNVNALLLGDSALYLCASSSEGGGLEYGYTFGSGTRLTVV.